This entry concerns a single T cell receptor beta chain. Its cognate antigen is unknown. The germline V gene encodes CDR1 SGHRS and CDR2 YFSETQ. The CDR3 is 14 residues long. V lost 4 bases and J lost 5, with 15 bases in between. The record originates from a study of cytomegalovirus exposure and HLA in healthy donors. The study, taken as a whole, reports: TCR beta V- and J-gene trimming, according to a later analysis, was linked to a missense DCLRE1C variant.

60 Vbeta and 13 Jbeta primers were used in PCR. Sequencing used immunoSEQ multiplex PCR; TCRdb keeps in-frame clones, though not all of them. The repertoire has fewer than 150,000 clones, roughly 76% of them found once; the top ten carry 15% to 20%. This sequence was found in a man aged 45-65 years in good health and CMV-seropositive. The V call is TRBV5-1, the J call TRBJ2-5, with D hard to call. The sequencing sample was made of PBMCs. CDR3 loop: CASSPVLQAETQYF. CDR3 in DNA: TGCGCCAGCAGCCCCGTCCTGCAAGCGGAGACCCAGTACTTC. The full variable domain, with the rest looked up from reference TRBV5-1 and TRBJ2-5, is KAGVTQTPRYLIKTRGQQVTLSCSPISGHRSVSWYQQTPGQGLQFLFEYFSETQRNKGNFPGRFSGRQFSNSRSEMNVSTLELGDSALYLCASSPVLQAETQYFGPGTRLLVL.